This entry is about one T cell receptor (beta chain). Its antigen remains unidentified. Clones were read by immunoSEQ multiplex PCR, and TCRdb kept only the in-frame ones, dropping some. The table includes 65,000 to 80,000 clones, approximately 90% detected once. The sample comes from a study of OX40 agonist ivuxolimab in advanced cancers. Overall study context: Earlier treatment with anti-PD-1, anti-PD-L1 or anti-CTLA-4 was permitted, and roughly 40% had received some.

Study-level results: CD4+ and CD8+ blood T cells expanded clonally by week 6 at 0.1 to 3.0 mg/kg. The 0.1-3.0 mg/kg partial responders had among the lowest clonal expansion.

Researchers took blood at baseline, on cycle 4 day 1, and on cycle 7 day 1. The clonotype was recovered from an adult with an advanced solid tumor such as melanoma, head and neck, liver or kidney cancer. Specimen: CD4+ or CD8+ T cells sorted from blood, collected in a trial of the OX40 agonist ivuxolimab.

The CDR3 is CASSYLGNTEAFF. CDR3 sequence (DNA): TGTGCCAGCAGTTACTTGGGAAACACTGAAGCTTTCTTT. This chain connects TRBV6-5 to TRBJ1-1; D remains unclear. Germline CDR1 is MNHEY and CDR2 is SVGAGI. The CDR3 length is 13 residues. With 1 base removed from V and 2 bases from J, the gap between germline ends came to 5 bases.